These 10 T cell receptor beta chains came from one sample sequenced in a study of shared clonotypes between healthy human individuals. TCRdb keeps only in-frame clones here, not all; method: immunoSEQ multiplex PCR. This table holds approximately 2.4 million clones, approximately 96% found once. The sequenced material came from naive CD4+ T cells sorted from blood. As for subset: CD45RA+ positively selected. All receptors derive from a man aged 18-30 years in good health.

J is TRBJ2-7 and V is TRBV27, with D uncertain. With 7 bases removed from V and 6 bases from J, the gap between germline ends came to 16 bases. CDR1 is MNHEY, CDR2 SMNVEV, per germline (reference sequence). CDR3 length equals 13 residues. In DNA form, the CDR3 reads TGTGCCAGCACCACCCTCAGCCTTCGCGAGCAGTACTTC. It translates to CASTTLSLREQYF.

The chain employs TRBV7-2 and TRBJ1-3, with D tentatively TRBD1 (5 bases). This CDR3 has 13 residues. V gave up 2 bases and J gave up 6 bases, with 8 bases separating them. CDR1 and CDR2 (germline): SGHTA, FQGNSA. CDR3 DNA: TGTGCCAGCAGCTTATCGGGGCTAAACACCATATATTTT. It yields the protein CASSLSGLNTIYF.

This chain connects TRBV2 to TRBJ2-3, with 8 bases fitting TRBD2. The CDR3 loop spans 15 amino acids. CDR1 SNHLY and CDR2 FYNNEI come from the germline V gene. The trim removed 5 bases at V and 2 bases at J, leaving 6 bases unmatched. The CDR3 loop is CASSTRTSFTDTQYF. Here the CDR3 DNA reads TGTGCCAGCAGTACCCGGACTAGCTTCACAGATACGCAGTATTTT.

About this clone: Within the sample, other DNA sequences also encode this same CDR3. The chain is built from TRBV10-3 and TRBJ2-5, with 7 bases identical to TRBD2. J lost 5 bases, V lost 0 bases, and 0 bases had no gene match. CDR3 length equals 13 residues. Germline lookup yields CDR1 ENHRY and CDR2 SYGVKD. For the CDR3, the DNA is TGTGCCATCAGTGAGTCGGGGGGGGAGACCCAGTACTTC. Its protein is CAISESGGETQYF.

This rearrangement joins TRBV30 to TRBJ1-6, with a tentative D call TRBD1 (6 bases). The germline CDR1 and CDR2 sequences are GTSNPN and SVGIG (reference sequence). V shed 0 bases and J shed 7 bases, with 13 bases lying between them. The CDR3 loop spans 15 amino acids. In DNA, the CDR3 is TGTGCCTGGAGTGTGGAGCGGGGGCCAAATTCACCCCTCCACTTT. Its translation is CAWSVERGPNSPLHF.

This clone was seen a single time. The chain has TRBV7-8 and TRBJ2-1; 8 bases are a match to TRBD2. The CDR3 contains 12 residues. With 7 bases clipped from V and 10 bases from J, the junction kept 6 bases outside the gene matches. CDR1 and CDR2 (germline): SGHVS, FQNEAQ. The CDR3 region has the DNA TGTGCCAGCACGCCACGGGGGGGCGAGCAGTTCTTC. This encodes CASTPRGGEQFF.

The gene calls are TRBV7-2 and TRBJ1-5; 8 bases align to TRBD1. There are 16 residues in the CDR3. Looked up from germline, CDR1 is SGHTA and CDR2 is FQGNSA. Trimming removed 1 base from V and 7 bases from J; junction bases left unmatched: 9. The CDR3 DNA reads as TGTGCCAGCAGCTTAGTAGCCCAGGGGGCAGGGCAGCCCCAGCATTTT. Translated: CASSLVAQGAGQPQHF.

The genes are TRBV6-6 and TRBJ1-1; no firm D call. Germline V gene lookup returns CDR1 MNHNY and CDR2 SVGAGI (reference sequence). V lost 0 bases to trimming and J lost 3 bases, with 11 bases between them. The CDR3 extends over 15 amino acids. CDR3 sequence (DNA): TGTGCCAGCAGTTACTCGTACGGCGGGGACACTGAAGCTTTCTTT. Its protein product is CASSYSYGGDTEAFF.

The V gene is TRBV7-3, the J gene TRBJ2-5, with D perhaps TRBD1 (8 bases). Per germline, CDR1 SGHTA and CDR2 FQGTGA. V lost 5 bases and J 4 bases, leaving 17 bases between the germline ends. The CDR3 is made up of 15 amino acids. Written as DNA, the CDR3 is TGTGCCAGCAGCCCACAGGACAGGGAGGGAGAGACCCAGTACTTC. It encodes CASSPQDREGETQYF.

The chain is built from TRBV7-2 and TRBJ2-7; D perhaps matches TRBD1 (5 bases). The CDR3 consists of 14 residues. From germline, CDR1 is SGHTA and CDR2 FQGNSA. Trimming removed 3 bases at V and 6 bases at J, with 15 bases between. This CDR3 is CASSFFQGFGEQYF. The CDR3 region has the DNA TGTGCCAGCAGCTTCTTTCAGGGTTTCGGCGAGCAGTACTTC.